Below are 5 T cell receptor beta chains sequenced from a single sample in a study of blood T cell repertoires in COVID-19. Profiled with immunoSEQ multiplex PCR; TCRdb holds only in-frame clones, not every one. The sample carries about 59,000 clones, more than 60% recorded once. Source material: peripheral blood. The source is a woman aged 70 to 79 with acute or convalescent COVID-19.

The V and J genes are TRBV9 and TRBJ1-3, with no clear D. This CDR3 is 16 amino acids long. The ends were cut back, 0 bases at V and 0 bases at J, with 10 bases in the middle. Per germline, CDR1 SGDLS and CDR2 YYNGEE. Here the CDR3 DNA reads TGTGCCAGCAGCGTAGGCCCGGGGAACTCTGGAAACACCATATATTTT. It specifies CASSVGPGNSGNTIYF.

The sample holds many counts of this clone. This sequence joins TRBV5-1 and TRBJ1-2, with a weak D call TRBD1 (5 bases). Germline assignment: CDR1 SGHRS and CDR2 YFSETQ. The V end was cut by 4 bases, the J end by 6 bases, with 16 bases between. This CDR3 spans 14 amino acids. CDR3 DNA: TGCGCCAGCAGCCCCTTATGGGGGGAGGATGGCTACACCTTC. Protein: CASSPLWGEDGYTF.

This clone was seen only once. The chain is built from TRBV10-3 and TRBJ1-2; D gene unclear. This CDR3 contains 12 residues. Trimming removed 8 bases at V and 4 bases at J, with 11 bases between. In germline, CDR1 is ENHRY, CDR2 SYGVKD. The CDR3: CAISREGYGYTF. DNA for the CDR3: TGTGCCATCTCTCGAGAGGGCTATGGCTACACCTTC.

This clone turned up a few times. V and J are TRBV27 and TRBJ2-7, with D uncertain. The germline V gene encodes CDR1 MNHEY and CDR2 SMNVEV (reference sequence). V lost 4 bases and J 0 bases, leaving 10 bases between the germline ends. This CDR3 is 14 amino acids long. The DNA for the CDR3 is TGTGCCAGCAGTTCTGTACTTTCCTCCTACGAGCAGTACTTC. Its protein product is CASSSVLSSYEQYF.

The CDR3 sequence: CSADRGQDETQYF. The CDR3 region has the DNA TGCAGCGCTGATAGGGGGCAGGACGAGACCCAGTACTTC. The V and J genes are TRBV29-1 and TRBJ2-5, with 7 bases aligning to TRBD1. Trimming removed 7 bases from V and 5 bases from J; junction bases left unmatched: 10. Germline loops: CDR1 SQVTM, CDR2 ANQGSEA. CDR3 length: 13 amino acids.